This TCR beta chain was identified during a study of blood T cell repertoires in COVID-19. Whole-study context: COVID-19 samples, acute and convalescent, were from the United States, Italy and Spain. T cells, B-cell-depleted T cells, or PBMCs supplied cDNA or gDNA.

Methods used by the authors: Cell counts per sample came from amplifying reference gene primers. TCRdb keeps only in-frame clones here, not all; method: immunoSEQ multiplex PCR. V, J and clone size derive from that table, while D and trimming were established from the DNA sequence. The sample includes 130,000 or so clones, about four fifths seen only once; the top ten take 4% to 5.5%. The CDR3 runs 19 residues. Trimming took 4 bases from V and 1 from J, leaving 24 bases between them. Per germline, CDR1 LGHDT and CDR2 YNNKEL (reference sequence). Sequencing was performed on peripheral blood. The V gene is TRBV3-1 (or the pseudogene TRBV3-2), the J gene TRBJ2-3; D is perhaps TRBD2 (7 bases). This clonotype was obtained from a woman aged 70-85 years with acute or convalescent COVID-19. CDR3 loop: CASSPEGVTMGGGTDTQYF. Written as DNA, the CDR3 is TGTGCCAGCAGCCCCGAGGGGGTCACTATGGGAGGGGGCACAGATACGCAGTATTTT.